The source of this TCR beta chain is a study of OX40 agonist ivuxolimab in advanced cancers. As for the study in general: Ivuxolimab, which patients received intravenously every 2 weeks, was dosed at 0.01 to 10 mg/kg. Cohort: 82.7% men, mean age around 61, aged roughly 23 to 79.

Some clones are missing from TCRdb's copy, which holds only in-frame ones; the method was immunoSEQ multiplex PCR. The table lists roughly 56,000 clones, roughly 81% of them singletons. Trimming took 8 bases from V and 2 from J; bases not matched to a gene: 3. CDR3 length: 15 amino acids. Per germline, CDR1 MDHEN and CDR2 SYDVKM. The source of this sequence is an adult with an advanced solid tumor such as melanoma, head and neck, liver or kidney cancer. This specimen consisted of CD4+ or CD8+ T cells sorted from blood, obtained in a trial of the OX40 agonist ivuxolimab. V gene TRBV28 combines with J gene TRBJ2-1; TRBD2 matches at 13 bases. The CDR3 here is CASLTSGRAYNEQFF. CDR3 sequence (DNA): TGTGCCAGCCTTACTAGCGGGAGGGCCTACAATGAGCAGTTCTTC.